The rows below give T cell receptor beta chains drawn from one sample of a study of molecular identifiers for immune sequencing clone quantification. MiXCR, applied by TCRdb to the PCR reads, yields one record per CDR3 protein. The data contain about 640,000 distinct CDR3 sequences, about 20% of them singletons. Sequencing was carried out using naive CD8+ T cells from blood, with Jurkat cell RNA spiked in. The receptors were gathered from a human donor in good health. Some libraries in this study had Jurkat cell RNA spiked in. Each CDR3 is given with its conserved first and last residue. The D gene is left open where the match is weak. Not all rows give a size; the values are once, few, many and, for expanded clones, a class.

v_gene	d_gene	abundance	j_gene	CDR3nt	CDR3aa
TRBV19	-	few	TRBJ1-2	TGTGCCAGTAAAGGGCAAGACGGCGATGGCTACACCTTC	CASKGQDGDGYTF
TRBV6-5	TRBD1	many	TRBJ2-2	TGTGCCAGCAGTACAGGACAGGGGTTAGGCACCGGGGAGCTGTTTTTT	CASSTGQGLGTGELFF
TRBV12-3/TRBV12-4	-	few	TRBJ2-1	TGTGCCAGCAGGCACGACCCCCATGAGCAGTTCTTC	CASRHDPHEQFF
TRBV29-1	TRBD2	many	TRBJ2-2	TGCAGCGTTGAGGGACTAGCGGGGTACACCGGGGAGCTGTTTTTT	CSVEGLAGYTGELFF
TRBV5-8	-	few	TRBJ2-5	TGTGCCAGCAGCTGGGCGGGGTACCAAGAGACCCAGTACTTC	CASSWAGYQETQYF
TRBV29-1	-	many	TRBJ2-1	TGCAGCGTTGATTTCGGGGGCCATGAGCAGTTCTTC	CSVDFGGHEQFF
TRBV5-1	-	many	TRBJ2-3	TGCGCCAGCAGGGGCGGGGATACGCAGTATTTT	CASRGGDTQYF
TRBV4-1	TRBD1	many	TRBJ1-4	TGCGCCAGCAGCTCGAGGGGGCAGGGGCGTGATAATGAAAAACTGTTTTTT	CASSSRGQGRDNEKLFF
TRBV19	-	few	TRBJ1-5	TGTGCCAGTAGTATAGTCACTGATCAGCCCCAGCATTTT	CASSIVTDQPQHF
TRBV25-1	-	many	TRBJ1-1	TGTGCCAGCAGTGATTCCAACGTGGTTGAAGCTTTCTTT	CASSDSNVVEAFF
TRBV27	-	-	TRBJ2-3	TGTGCCAGCAGTTTAGGTGGGACTTACACAGATACGCAGTATTTT	CASSLGGTYTDTQYF
TRBV6-1	-	few	TRBJ2-1	TGTGCCAGCAGACCAGGGGTAACCTACAATGAGCAGTTCTTC	CASRPGVTYNEQFF
TRBV29-1	-	many	TRBJ2-1	TGCAGCGTTGCAGAACTCGCCAATGAGCAGTTCTTC	CSVAELANEQFF
TRBV9	TRBD1	-	TRBJ2-7	TGTGCCAGCAGCGCGACCGGGACAGAGGACGAGCAGTACTTC	CASSATGTEDEQYF
TRBV9	TRBD2	-	TRBJ2-7	TGTGCCAGCAGCGCACTTGGGCGGGGGGACGAGCAGTGCTTC	CASSALGRGDEQCF
TRBV7-9	TRBD1	many	TRBJ2-4	TGTGCCAGCAGCTTGACGACAGGGGACAACATTCAGTACTTC	CASSLTTGDNIQYF
TRBV30	-	few	TRBJ1-1	TGTGCCTGGGCCCGGTGGGGGGGGACTGAAGCTTTCTTT	CAWARWGGTEAFF
TRBV19	-	many	TRBJ1-5	TGTGCCAGTAGTGTTCCAGCCATGACCCTTAATCAGCCCCAGCATTTT	CASSVPAMTLNQPQHF
TRBV20-1	-	-	TRBJ2-7	TGCAGTGCTTCCCCACGGTCTTGCGGTGGATACGAGCAGTACTTC	CSASPRSCGGYEQYF
TRBV7-6	-	many	TRBJ1-1	TGTGCCAGCAGCCTATACATGAACACTGAAGCTTTCTTT	CASSLYMNTEAFF
TRBV7-9	-	-	TRBJ1-1	TGTGCCAGCAGCCCTGCGGATGAGTTGATCGCTTCCTTT	CASSPADELIASF
TRBV9	-	many	TRBJ1-2	TGTGCCAGCAGCGTAGATCCCCCCTTATATGGCTACACCTTC	CASSVDPPLYGYTF
TRBV4-3	TRBD2	many	TRBJ2-5	TGCGCCAGCAGCCAGGGACTAGCGGGGGGTCAAGAGACCCAGTACTTC	CASSQGLAGGQETQYF
TRBV9	-	-	TRBJ2-2	TGTGCCAGCAGCGTATATACGGGGGCCCTAACCGGGGAGCTGTTTTTT	CASSVYTGALTGELFF
TRBV11-2	TRBD2	many	TRBJ2-7	TGTGCCAGCAGCCCCTTAGCGGGGGTGGGCGAGCAGTACTTC	CASSPLAGVGEQYF
TRBV10-1	-	-	TRBJ2-3	TGCGCCAGCAGTCAGTGGGACCTCGCCACAGATACGCAGTATTTT	CASSQWDLATDTQYF
TRBV7-2	-	many	TRBJ2-7	TGTGCCAGCAGCTTAGGAGGAACCGAGCAGTACTTC	CASSLGGTEQYF